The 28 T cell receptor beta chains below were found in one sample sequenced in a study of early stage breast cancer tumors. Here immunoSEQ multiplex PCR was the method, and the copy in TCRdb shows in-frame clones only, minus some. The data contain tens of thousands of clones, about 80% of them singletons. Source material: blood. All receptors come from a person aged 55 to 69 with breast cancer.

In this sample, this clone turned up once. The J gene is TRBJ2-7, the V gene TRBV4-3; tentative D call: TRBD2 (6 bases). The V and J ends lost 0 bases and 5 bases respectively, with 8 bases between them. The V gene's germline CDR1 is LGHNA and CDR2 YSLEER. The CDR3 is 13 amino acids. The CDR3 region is CASSQDAGNEQYF. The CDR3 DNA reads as TGCGCCAGCAGCCAAGATGCGGGGAACGAGCAGTACTTC.

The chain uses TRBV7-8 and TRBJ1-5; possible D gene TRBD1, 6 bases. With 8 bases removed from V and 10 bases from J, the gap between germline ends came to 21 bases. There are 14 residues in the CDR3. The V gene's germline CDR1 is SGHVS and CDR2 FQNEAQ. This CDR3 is CASSQGTPKVPQHF. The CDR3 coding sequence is TGTGCCAGCTCCCAAGGGACACCCAAAGTCCCCCAGCATTTT.

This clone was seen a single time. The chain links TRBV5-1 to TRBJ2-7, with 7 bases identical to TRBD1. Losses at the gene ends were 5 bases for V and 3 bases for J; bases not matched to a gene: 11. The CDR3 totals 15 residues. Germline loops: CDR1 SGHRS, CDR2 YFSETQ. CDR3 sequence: CASRENSGQNYEQYF. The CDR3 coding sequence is TGCGCCAGCAGAGAAAACTCGGGACAGAACTACGAGCAGTACTTC.

The CDR3 DNA reads as TGCACCAGCAGCCAGTCGACCGGGACTAGCGTTTACAATGAGCAGTTCTTC. Amino acids: CTSSQSTGTSVYNEQFF. This chain connects TRBV1 to TRBJ2-1; the tabulated D call, TRBD2, remains unverified against the DNA. TRBV1 is given as a pseudogene. The CDR3 consists of 17 residues.

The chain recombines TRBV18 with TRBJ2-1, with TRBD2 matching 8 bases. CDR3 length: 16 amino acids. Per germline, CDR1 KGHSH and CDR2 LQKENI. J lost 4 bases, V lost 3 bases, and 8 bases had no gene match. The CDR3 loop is CASSPGRTGGYNEQFF. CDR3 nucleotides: TGTGCCAGCTCACCGGGACGGACGGGGGGGTACAATGAGCAGTTCTTC. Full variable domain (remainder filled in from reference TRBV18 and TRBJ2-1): NAGVMQNPRHLVRRRGQEARLRCSPMKGHSHVYWYRQLPEEGLKFMVYLQKENIIDESGMPKERFSAEFPKEGPSILRIQQVVRGDSAAYFCASSPGRTGGYNEQFFGPGTRLTVL.

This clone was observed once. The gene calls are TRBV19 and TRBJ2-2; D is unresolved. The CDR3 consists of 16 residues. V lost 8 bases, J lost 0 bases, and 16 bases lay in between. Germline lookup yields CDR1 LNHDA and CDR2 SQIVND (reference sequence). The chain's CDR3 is CASWPTMAPNTGELFF. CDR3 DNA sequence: TGTGCCAGTTGGCCTACTATGGCCCCGAACACCGGGGAGCTGTTTTTT.

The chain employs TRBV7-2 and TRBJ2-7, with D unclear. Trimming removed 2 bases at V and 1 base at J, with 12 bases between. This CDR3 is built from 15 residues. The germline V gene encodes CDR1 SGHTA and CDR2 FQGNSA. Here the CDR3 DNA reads TGTGCCAGCAGCTTATTCCAAGCGCGGTCCTACGAGCAGTACTTC. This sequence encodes CASSLFQARSYEQYF.

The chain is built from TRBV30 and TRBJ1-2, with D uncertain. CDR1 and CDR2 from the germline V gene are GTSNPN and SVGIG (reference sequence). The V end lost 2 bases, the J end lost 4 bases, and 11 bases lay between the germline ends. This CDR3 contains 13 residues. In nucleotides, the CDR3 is TGTGCCTGGAGTACAAAGAACAGCTATGGCTACACCTTC. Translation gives CAWSTKNSYGYTF.

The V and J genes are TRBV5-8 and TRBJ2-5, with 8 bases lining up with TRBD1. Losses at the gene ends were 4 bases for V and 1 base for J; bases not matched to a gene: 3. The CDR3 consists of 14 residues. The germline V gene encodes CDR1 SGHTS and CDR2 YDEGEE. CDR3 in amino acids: CASSGGTGQETQYF. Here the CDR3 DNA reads TGTGCCAGCAGCGGCGGGACAGGCCAAGAGACCCAGTACTTC.

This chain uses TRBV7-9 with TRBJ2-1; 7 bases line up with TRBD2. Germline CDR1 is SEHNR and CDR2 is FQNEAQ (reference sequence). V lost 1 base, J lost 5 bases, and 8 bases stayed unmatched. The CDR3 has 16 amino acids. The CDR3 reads CASSLGVTSVNNEQFF. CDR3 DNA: TGTGCCAGCAGCTTAGGGGTTACTAGCGTCAACAATGAGCAGTTCTTC.

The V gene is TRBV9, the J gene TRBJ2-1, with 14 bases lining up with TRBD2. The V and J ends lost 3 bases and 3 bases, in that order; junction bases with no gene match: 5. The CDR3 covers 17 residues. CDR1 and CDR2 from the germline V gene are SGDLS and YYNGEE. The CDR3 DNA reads TGTGCCAGCAGCGAGGGGACTAGCGGGAGTCTCTACAATGAGCAGTTCTTC. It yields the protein CASSEGTSGSLYNEQFF.

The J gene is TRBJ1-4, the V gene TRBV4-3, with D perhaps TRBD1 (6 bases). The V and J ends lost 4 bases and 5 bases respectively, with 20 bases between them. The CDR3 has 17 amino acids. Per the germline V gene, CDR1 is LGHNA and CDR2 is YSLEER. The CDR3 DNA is TGCGCCAGCAGCCGACTCACAGGGACCGCCTACAATGAAAAACTGTTTTTT. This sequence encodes CASSRLTGTAYNEKLFF.

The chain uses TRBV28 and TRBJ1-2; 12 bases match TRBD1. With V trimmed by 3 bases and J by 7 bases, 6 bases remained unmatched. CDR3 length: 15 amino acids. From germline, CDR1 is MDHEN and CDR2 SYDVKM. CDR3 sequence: CASSLGDRGLGGYTF. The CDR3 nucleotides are TGTGCCAGCAGTTTGGGGGACAGGGGGCTTGGTGGCTACACCTTC.

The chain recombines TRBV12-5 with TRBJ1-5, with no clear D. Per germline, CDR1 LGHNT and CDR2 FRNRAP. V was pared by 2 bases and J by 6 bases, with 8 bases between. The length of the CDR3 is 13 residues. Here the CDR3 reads CASGLRVGQPQHF. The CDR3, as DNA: TGTGCTAGTGGTTTGAGAGTTGGTCAGCCCCAGCATTTT.

The CDR3 DNA reads as TGCAGCGCCCGAGATCTGGATCAGCCCCAGCATTTT. This codes for CSARDLDQPQHF. This rearrangement joins TRBV29-1 to TRBJ1-5; D gene uncertain. The V gene's germline CDR1 is SQVTM and CDR2 ANQGSEA. V was shortened by 7 bases and J by 5 bases, with 12 bases between the two germline ends. This CDR3 comprises 12 residues. Looking up the rest from reference TRBV29-1 and TRBJ1-5 gives the full variable domain: SAVISQKPSRDICQRGTSLTIQCQVDSQVTMMFWYRQQPGQSLTLIATANQGSEATYESGFVIDKFPISRPNLTFSTLTVSNMSPEDSSIYLCSARDLDQPQHFGDGTRLSIL.

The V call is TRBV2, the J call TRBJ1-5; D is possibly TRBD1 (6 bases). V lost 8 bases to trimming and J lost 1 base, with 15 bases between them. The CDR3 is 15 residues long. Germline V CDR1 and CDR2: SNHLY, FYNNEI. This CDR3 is CASRTTGPSNQPQHF. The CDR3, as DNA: TGTGCCAGCCGCACCACAGGGCCCAGCAATCAGCCCCAGCATTTT.

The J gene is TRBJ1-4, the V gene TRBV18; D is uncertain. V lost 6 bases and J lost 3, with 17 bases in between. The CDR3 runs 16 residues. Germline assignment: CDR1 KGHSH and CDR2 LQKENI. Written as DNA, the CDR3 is TGTGCCAGCTCCCAACCGGGGTATGGAGCTAATGAAAAACTGTTTTTT. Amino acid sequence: CASSQPGYGANEKLFF.

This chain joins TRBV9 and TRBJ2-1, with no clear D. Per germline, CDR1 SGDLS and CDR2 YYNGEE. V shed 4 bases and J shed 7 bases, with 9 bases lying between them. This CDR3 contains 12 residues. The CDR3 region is CASSPSRNEQFF. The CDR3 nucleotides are TGTGCCAGCAGCCCCTCGAGGAATGAGCAGTTCTTC.

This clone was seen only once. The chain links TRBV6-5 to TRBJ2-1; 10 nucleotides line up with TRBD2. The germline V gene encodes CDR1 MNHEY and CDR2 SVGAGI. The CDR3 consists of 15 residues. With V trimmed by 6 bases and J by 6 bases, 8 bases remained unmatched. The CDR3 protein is CASRAAGGPLNEQFF. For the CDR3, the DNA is TGTGCCAGCAGGGCAGCGGGAGGGCCCCTCAATGAGCAGTTCTTC.

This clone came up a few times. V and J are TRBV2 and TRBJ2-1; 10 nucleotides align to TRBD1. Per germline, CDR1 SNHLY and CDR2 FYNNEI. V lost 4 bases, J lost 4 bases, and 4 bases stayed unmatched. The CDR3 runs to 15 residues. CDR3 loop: CASSAPGQGYNEQFF. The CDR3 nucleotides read TGTGCCAGCAGTGCTCCGGGACAGGGGTACAATGAGCAGTTCTTC.

CDR3: CASSLGQQGQPQHF. As DNA, the CDR3 is TGTGCCAGCTCATTAGGACAGCAGGGGCAGCCCCAGCATTTT. The chain combines TRBV18 with TRBJ1-5, with TRBD1 as a possible D gene (6 bases). The germline CDR1 and CDR2 sequences are KGHSH and LQKENI. The length of the CDR3 is 14 residues. V lost 5 bases and J lost 7, with 15 bases in between.

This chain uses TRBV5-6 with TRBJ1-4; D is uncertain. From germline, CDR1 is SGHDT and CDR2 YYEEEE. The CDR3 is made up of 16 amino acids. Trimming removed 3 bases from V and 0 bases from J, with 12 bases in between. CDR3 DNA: TGTGCCAGCAGCTCCGACAAGGATGCAACTAATGAAAAACTGTTTTTT. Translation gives CASSSDKDATNEKLFF.

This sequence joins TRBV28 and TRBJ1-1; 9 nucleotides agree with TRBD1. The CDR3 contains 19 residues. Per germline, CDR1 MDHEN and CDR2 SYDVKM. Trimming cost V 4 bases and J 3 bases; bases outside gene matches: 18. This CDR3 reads CASSSQRWDRVKVDTEAFF. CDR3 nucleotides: TGTGCCAGCAGTTCCCAAAGATGGGACAGGGTCAAGGTAGACACTGAAGCTTTCTTT.

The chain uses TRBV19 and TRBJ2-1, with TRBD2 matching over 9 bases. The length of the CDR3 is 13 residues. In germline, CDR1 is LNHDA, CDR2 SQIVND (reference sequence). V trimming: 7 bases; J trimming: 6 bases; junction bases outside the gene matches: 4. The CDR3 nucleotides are TGTGCCAGTAAGACTAGCGGTCTCAATGAGCAGTTCTTC. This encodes CASKTSGLNEQFF.

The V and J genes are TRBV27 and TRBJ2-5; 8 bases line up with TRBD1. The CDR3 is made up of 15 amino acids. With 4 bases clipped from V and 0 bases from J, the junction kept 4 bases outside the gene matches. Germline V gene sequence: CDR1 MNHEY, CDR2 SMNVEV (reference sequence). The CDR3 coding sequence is TGTGCCAGCAGTTCCCGACAGGGGTACCAAGAGACCCAGTACTTC. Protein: CASSSRQGYQETQYF.

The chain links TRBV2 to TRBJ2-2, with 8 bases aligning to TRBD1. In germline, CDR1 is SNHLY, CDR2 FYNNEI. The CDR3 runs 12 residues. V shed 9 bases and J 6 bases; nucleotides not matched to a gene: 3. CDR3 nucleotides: TGTGCCAGAGACAGGGGTTCCGGGGAGCTGTTTTTT. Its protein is CARDRGSGELFF.

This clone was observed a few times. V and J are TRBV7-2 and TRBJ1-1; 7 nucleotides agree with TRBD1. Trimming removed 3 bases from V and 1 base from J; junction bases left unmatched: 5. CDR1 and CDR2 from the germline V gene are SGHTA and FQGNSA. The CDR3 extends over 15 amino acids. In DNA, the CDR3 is TGTGCCAGCAGCTTTAGGGGGCTGGGGAACACTGAAGCTTTCTTT. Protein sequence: CASSFRGLGNTEAFF. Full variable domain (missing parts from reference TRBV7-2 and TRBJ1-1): GAGVSQSPSNKVTEKGKDVELRCDPISGHTALYWYRQSLGQGLEFLIYFQGNSAPDKSGLPSDRFSAERTGGSVSTLTIQRTQQEDSAVYLCASSFRGLGNTEAFFGQGTRLTVV.

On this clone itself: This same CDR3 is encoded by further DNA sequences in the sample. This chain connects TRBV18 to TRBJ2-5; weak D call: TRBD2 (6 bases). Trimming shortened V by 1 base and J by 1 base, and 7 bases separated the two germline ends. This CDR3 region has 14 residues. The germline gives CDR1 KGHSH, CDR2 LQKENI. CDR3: CASSPLGGQETQYF. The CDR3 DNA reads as TGTGCCAGCTCACCACTGGGAGGCCAAGAGACCCAGTACTTC.